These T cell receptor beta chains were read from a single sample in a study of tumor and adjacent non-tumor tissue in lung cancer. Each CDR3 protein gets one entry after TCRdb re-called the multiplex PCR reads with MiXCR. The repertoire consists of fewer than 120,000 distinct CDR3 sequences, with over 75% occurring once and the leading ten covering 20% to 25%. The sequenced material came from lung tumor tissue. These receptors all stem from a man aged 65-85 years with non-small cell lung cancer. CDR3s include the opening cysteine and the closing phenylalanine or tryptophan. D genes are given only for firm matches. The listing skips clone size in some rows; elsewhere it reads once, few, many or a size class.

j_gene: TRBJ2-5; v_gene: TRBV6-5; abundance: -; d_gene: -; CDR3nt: TGTGTCAGCAGTTACCTATCGGGGTCGGCAGAGACCCAGTACTTC; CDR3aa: CVSSYLSGSAETQYF
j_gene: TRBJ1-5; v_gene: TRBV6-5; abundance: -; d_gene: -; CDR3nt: TGTACCAGCAGCCGACGGGGCGGGGGTCTTAATCAGCCCCAGCATTTT; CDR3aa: CTSSRRGGGLNQPQHF
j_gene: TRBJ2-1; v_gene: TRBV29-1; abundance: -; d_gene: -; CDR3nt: TGCAGCGTTGACAGGCCAAGCTACAATGAGCAGTTCTTC; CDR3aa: CSVDRPSYNEQFF
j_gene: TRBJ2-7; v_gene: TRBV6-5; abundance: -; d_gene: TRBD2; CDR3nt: TGTGCCGTCGGATGGAGACTAGCAGATTCTTACGAGGAGTACTTC; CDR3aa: CAVGWRLADSYEEYF
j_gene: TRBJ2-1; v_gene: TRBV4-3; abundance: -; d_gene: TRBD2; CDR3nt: TGCGCCAGCAGCCAAGACCCAGCGGGAGCTGAATACCATGAGCAGTATTTC; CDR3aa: CASSQDPAGAEYHEQYF
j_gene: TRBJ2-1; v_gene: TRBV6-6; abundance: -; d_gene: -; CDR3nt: TGTGCCAGCAGCCGCCGGGACCCACTTTATGAGCAGTTCTTC; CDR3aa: CASSRRDPLYEQFF
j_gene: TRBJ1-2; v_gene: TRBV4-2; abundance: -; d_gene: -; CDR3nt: TGTGCCAGCGGCCGAGACGGTACTAACTATGACTACACCTTC; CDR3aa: CASGRDGTNYDYTF
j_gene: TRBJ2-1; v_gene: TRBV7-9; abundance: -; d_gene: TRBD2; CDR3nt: TGTGCCAGCAGCTTGCGGCGGGGGGGCCTGGGCAATGAGCAGTTCTTC; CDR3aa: CASSLRRGGLGNEQFF
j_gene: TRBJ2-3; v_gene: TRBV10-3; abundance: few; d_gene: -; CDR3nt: TGTGCCTCTGCGACTAGCACAGATACGCAGTATTTT; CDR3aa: CASATSTDTQYF
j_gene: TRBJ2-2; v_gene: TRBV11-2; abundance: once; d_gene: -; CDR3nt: TGTGCCGGCATCTCCCCAGGCTATTCCGGGGAGCTGTTTTTT; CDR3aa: CAGISPGYSGELFF
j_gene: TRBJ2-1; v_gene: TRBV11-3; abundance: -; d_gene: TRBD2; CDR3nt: TGTGTCAGCAGCCTCCTAGGGACTAGCGAGGGATACAATGGGCAGTTCTTC; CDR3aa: CVSSLLGTSEGYNGQFF
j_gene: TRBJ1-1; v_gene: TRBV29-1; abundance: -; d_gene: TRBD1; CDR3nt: TGCAGCGTTGAACAGGGGGGTGCTGGTACTGAAGCTCTCTTT; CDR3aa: CSVEQGGAGTEALF
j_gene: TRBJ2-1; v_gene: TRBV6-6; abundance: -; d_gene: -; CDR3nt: TGTGCTAGCATCAAGGGCAGCGTTTTAAACAATGAGCAGTTCTTC; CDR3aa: CASIKGSVLNNEQFF
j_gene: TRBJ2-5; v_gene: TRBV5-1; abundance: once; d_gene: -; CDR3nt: TGCGCCAACAGCTTCGAGGGGCAAGAGACCCAGCACTTC; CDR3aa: CANSFEGQETQHF
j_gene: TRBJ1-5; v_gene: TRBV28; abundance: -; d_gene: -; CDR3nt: TGTGCCAGCAGTCCCTCTACGGGCGGCAATCAGCCCCAGCGTTTT; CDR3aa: CASSPSTGGNQPQRF
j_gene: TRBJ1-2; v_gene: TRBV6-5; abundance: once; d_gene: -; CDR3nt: TGTACCAGCAGTTACTCGGGACATGGGTATGGCTACACCTTC; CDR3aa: CTSSYSGHGYGYTF